The present T cell receptor beta chain was sequenced within a study of cytomegalovirus exposure and HLA in healthy donors. Looking at the study overall: In an early release, HLA-typed donors contributed 75 million to 85 million unique TCR sequences. General study findings and limits: Per a later analysis, 15,000 to 20,000 TCR beta sequences showed association with HLA alleles at 0.05 false discovery rate. Segments of the TCR beta V type were, in most cases, productive about 87% or about 30% of the time in an earlier analysis.

The CDR3 length is 15 residues. In regard to this clone: Antigen unknown.

PCR was performed using 60 Vbeta and 13 Jbeta primers. The assay was immunoSEQ multiplex PCR, and TCRdb's table has in-frame clones only and misses some. The table has 95,000 to 120,000 clones, 65% to 75% seen once. The V call is TRBV21-1, the J call TRBJ2-4; the listed D gene, TRBD2, was not tested against the DNA. TRBV21-1 is tagged as a pseudogene. Sequencing input: PBMCs. The receptor comes from a woman in her 40s in good health and CMV-seropositive. CDR3: CASSKRRQGGNIQYF. Written as DNA, the CDR3 is TGTGCCAGCAGTAAAAGACGGCAGGGAGGGAACATTCAGTACTTC.